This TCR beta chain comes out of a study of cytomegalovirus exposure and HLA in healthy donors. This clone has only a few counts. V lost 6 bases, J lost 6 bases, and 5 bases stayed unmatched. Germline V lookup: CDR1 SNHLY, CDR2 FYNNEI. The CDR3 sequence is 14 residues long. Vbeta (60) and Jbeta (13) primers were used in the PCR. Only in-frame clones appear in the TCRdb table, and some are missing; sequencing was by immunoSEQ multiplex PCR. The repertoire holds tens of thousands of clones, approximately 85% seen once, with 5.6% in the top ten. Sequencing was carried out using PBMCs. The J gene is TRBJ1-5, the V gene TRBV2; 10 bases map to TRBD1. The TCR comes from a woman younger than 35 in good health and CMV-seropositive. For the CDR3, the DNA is TGTGCCAGCAGGACCGGGACAGGGGTTCAGCCCCAGCATTTT. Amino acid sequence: CASRTGTGVQPQHF.